Presented here are 17 T cell receptor beta chains from one specimen sequenced in a study of T cells expressing NK-cell markers. From its re-call of the 5' RACE reads, TCRdb lists each CDR3 protein once, without DNA. This repertoire comprises fewer than 300,000 distinct CDR3 sequences; its ten largest clones make up 4% to 5%. Sequenced material: blood T cells: a sorted CD56 or NKG2C T cell subset, CD4+ or CD8+ T cells, or bulk PBMC T cells (not recorded which). The receptors come from a woman aged 18-70 years in good health.

The chain recombines TRBV5-6 with TRBJ2-5. The germline CDR1 and CDR2 sequences are SGHDT and YYEEEE. The CDR3 has 12 amino acids. Here the CDR3 reads CASRLYQETQYF.

The V and J genes are TRBV5-1 and TRBJ2-5. The germline CDR1 and CDR2 sequences are SGHRS and YFSETQ. This CDR3 contains 16 residues. CDR3 sequence: CASSLGPVRWAETQYF.

V usage is TRBV3-1 and J usage is TRBJ1-2; the D call from TCRdb, TRBD1, cannot be confirmed without DNA. Germline CDR1 is LGHDT and CDR2 is YNNKEL (reference sequence). CDR3 length: 13 amino acids. The CDR3 loop is CASSSRVSYGYTF.

The chain joins TRBV7-2 to TRBJ2-5; no DNA is available, so the TRBD1 call from TCRdb remains unchecked. The germline V gene has CDR1 SGHTA and CDR2 FQGNSA. The CDR3 sequence is 14 residues long. This chain's CDR3 is CASSFGQGGKTQYF.

The chain employs TRBV20-1 and TRBJ1-6. This CDR3 spans 13 amino acids. Germline CDR1 reads DFQATT; CDR2 reads SNEGSKA (reference sequence). CDR3 protein: CGGDSSYNSPLHF.

This chain uses TRBV7-3 with TRBJ2-1; the TRBD1 assignment by TCRdb is unverifiable without DNA. Germline-derived CDR1 and CDR2 are SGHTA and FQGTGA. The CDR3 extends over 15 amino acids. The CDR3 is CASSLGGPPYNEQFF.

The V and J genes are TRBV12-3 or TRBV12-4 and TRBJ1-4. The length of the CDR3 is 15 residues. The CDR3 sequence: CASSSIGVFAEKLFF.

The rearrangement links TRBV9 to TRBJ2-6; with no DNA, the TCRdb D assignment of TRBD1 cannot be verified. The CDR3 spans 16 residues. In germline, CDR1 is SGDLS, CDR2 YYNGEE. CDR3 in amino acids: CASSPLGGTGANVLTF.

This chain joins TRBV12-3 or TRBV12-4 and TRBJ2-5; TCRdb proposes TRBD1, but this gene call is untestable without DNA. The CDR3 sequence is 14 residues long. The CDR3 sequence is CASSAGAGGETQYF.

Here the CDR3 reads CASALARSGRGNEQFF. The chain combines TRBV27 with TRBJ2-1; TCRdb calls TRBD2, which cannot be checked without DNA. CDR1 is MNHEY, CDR2 SMNVEV, per germline (reference sequence). The CDR3 spans 16 residues.

The V and J genes are TRBV6-2 or TRBV6-3 and TRBJ2-1; TCRdb designates TRBD1, a call that cannot be tested without DNA. Germline CDR1 and CDR2: MNHEY and SVGEGT. The CDR3 length is 14 residues. The CDR3 sequence: CASTRPDSYNEQFF.

The chain carries TRBV20-1 and TRBJ2-7; TCRdb selects TRBD2, and the lack of DNA leaves this call unchecked. Germline CDR1 reads DFQATT; CDR2 reads SNEGSKA (reference sequence). The CDR3 spans 15 residues. The CDR3 sequence is CSAPAGGLAGPEQYF.

This chain uses TRBV23-1 with TRBJ2-5. TRBV23-1 is noted as an ORF with a role that remains uncertain. The CDR3 has 16 residues. CDR3 region: CASSQFEGWEQETQYF.

CDR3 amino acids: CASSPQGKGNQPQHF. V and J are TRBV12-3 or TRBV12-4 and TRBJ1-5; checking the TCRdb D call of TRBD1 is not possible without DNA. The CDR3 sequence is 15 residues long.

The J gene is TRBJ1-5, the V gene TRBV6-2 or TRBV6-3; there is no DNA to check the TCRdb D call of TRBD1. This CDR3 comprises 14 residues. The V gene's germline CDR1 is MNHEY and CDR2 SVGEGT. The CDR3 reads CASSYSGAWQPQHF.

The rearrangement joins TRBV28 to TRBJ2-7; TCRdb selects TRBD1, and the lack of DNA leaves this call unchecked. This CDR3 spans 13 amino acids. Germline V lookup: CDR1 MDHEN, CDR2 SYDVKM. The CDR3 loop reads CASEPGRLYEQYF. The variable domain in full, completed from reference TRBV28 and TRBJ2-7, reads DVKVTQSSRYLVKRTGEKVFLECVQDMDHENMFWYRQDPGLGLRLIYFSYDVKMKEKGDIPEGYSVSREKKERFSLILESASTNQTSMYLCASEPGRLYEQYFGPGTRLTVT.

The chain links TRBV6-2 or TRBV6-3 to TRBJ2-3; TCRdb's D gene call, TRBD2, goes unchecked for lack of DNA. CDR1 and CDR2 (germline): MNHEY, SVGEGT. This CDR3 comprises 15 residues. CDR3 sequence: CASSYQLKRADTQYF.